This T cell receptor (beta chain) comes out of a study of blood T cell repertoires in COVID-19. Study in general: Resolution of symptoms, clearance, or two negative PCRs was present in recovered Cohort 3 donors. The samples span acute and convalescent COVID-19 from the United States, Italy and Spain.

Germline CDR1 reads MDHEN; CDR2 reads SYDVKM. The CDR3 consists of 16 residues. Trimming took off 5 bases at V and 1 base at J, with 17 bases between the two ends. Produced via immunoSEQ multiplex PCR; TCRdb's table is partial and in-frame only. The top ten clones hold less than 2.5% of a sample with around 360,000 clones, about 90% of them seen once. The sequence came from a man in his forties in a cohort exposed to, infected with or recovered from COVID-19 (not recorded which). Sample: PBMCs or T cells enriched from blood (not recorded which). This chain joins TRBV28 and TRBJ1-1; a weak D match, TRBD1 (5 bases). CDR3 nucleotides: TGTGCCAGCAGTCGGGCTCGGGGGTCTGCGAACACTGAAGCTTTCTTT. Translated: CASSRARGSANTEAFF.